Listed below are T cell receptor beta chains from one sample, sequenced in a study of cytomegalovirus exposure and HLA in healthy donors. Clones were read by immunoSEQ multiplex PCR, and TCRdb kept only the in-frame ones, dropping some. The sample holds 95,000 to 150,000 clones, approximately 88% seen once. Sequencing was carried out using PBMCs. These receptors were obtained from a woman aged 18-30 years in good health and CMV-seropositive. Each CDR3 is given with its conserved first and last residue. Each record gives: J gene, clone size, D gene, V gene, CDR3 DNA, CDR3 protein. A D gene is named only where the DNA matches it firmly. Clone size is given for some rows only: seen once, a few or many times, or a class if the clone is expanded.

TRBJ1-2	.	.	TRBV9	TGTGCCAGCAGCGTAGAGTCCAGGACAGTGAATGGCTACACCTTC	CASSVESRTVNGYTF
TRBJ1-4	.	.	TRBV27	TGTGCCAGCAGCCTCAGGGGCGCGACGGAAAAACTGTTTTTT	CASSLRGATEKLFF
TRBJ2-7	.	.	TRBV11-3	TGTGCCAGCAGCCCCCCCGGGAGCTTACGCGAGCAGTACTTC	CASSPPGSLREQYF
TRBJ2-7	.	TRBD2	TRBV6-1	TGTGCCAGCAGTGAAGGGGGTAGCGGGGGGTTTGATGAGCAGTACTTC	CASSEGGSGGFDEQYF
TRBJ2-1	few	.	TRBV6-4	TGTGCCAGCAGCAACGGGACTTCCTACAATGAGCAGTTCTTC	CASSNGTSYNEQFF
TRBJ1-3	.	TRBD1	TRBV7-9	TGTGCCAGCAGCTTGATGGGTACAGGGGTAACTGGAAACACCATATATTTT	CASSLMGTGVTGNTIYF
TRBJ2-1	.	.	TRBV11-3	TGTGCCAGCAGCTCGCTAGCGTACGCCTACAATGAGCAGTTCTTC	CASSSLAYAYNEQFF
TRBJ2-3	.	.	TRBV6-6	TGTGCCAGCAGTTACTTGCGGGCCACAGATACGCAGTATTTT	CASSYLRATDTQYF
TRBJ2-7	.	TRBD1	TRBV5-1	TGCGCCAGCAGCTCGACAGGGTTTAGGTTTGAGCAGTACTTC	CASSSTGFRFEQYF
TRBJ2-2	.	TRBD2	TRBV11-2	TGTGCCAGCAGCTCCACTAGCGGGGGGGCCCCCGGGGAGCTGTTTTTT	CASSSTSGGAPGELFF
TRBJ2-7	.	.	TRBV5-1	TGCGCCAGCAGCTTGGAAATTGGGGGCCCCTACGAGCAGTACTTC	CASSLEIGGPYEQYF
TRBJ1-1	.	TRBD1	TRBV5-1	TGCGCCAGCAACCGGGGTTTTAACAGGGGCACTGAAGCTTTCTTT	CASNRGFNRGTEAFF
TRBJ2-1	.	.	TRBV2	TGTGCCAGCAGGAGGGAGGCCAATGAGCAGTTCTTC	CASRREANEQFF
TRBJ1-3	.	.	TRBV9	TGTGCCAGCAGCGTAGGACCCGGGACACGAAACACCATATATTTT	CASSVGPGTRNTIYF
TRBJ2-3	.	.	TRBV18	TGTGCCAGCTCACCGATACTTACAGATACGCAGTATTTT	CASSPILTDTQYF
TRBJ2-5	.	.	TRBV7-7	TGTGCTAGCAGCATAACTAGGGGGGGCGAGACCCAGTACTTC	CASSITRGGETQYF
TRBJ2-4	.	TRBD2	TRBV7-9	TGTGCCAGCAGCTCCATAGCGGGGGGGATATGGACCCGCAAAAACATTCAGTACTTC	CASSSIAGGIWTRKNIQYF
TRBJ1-3	.	.	TRBV19	TGTGCCAGTAGCCCTCGGGAGTTCTCTGGAAACACCATATATTTT	CASSPREFSGNTIYF
TRBJ1-2	.	.	TRBV6-1	TGTGCCAGCACCTACGGGTATGGCTACACCTTC	CASTYGYGYTF
TRBJ1-2	.	TRBD1	TRBV6-5	TGTGCCAGCAGTTACTCAGGGACAGGGAACGGCTACACCTTC	CASSYSGTGNGYTF
TRBJ1-1	.	.	TRBV7-6	TGTGCCAGCGTTGCCCTAGGAGGCCTCGAAGCTTTCTTT	CASVALGGLEAFF
TRBJ2-7	.	TRBD1	TRBV7-2	TGTGCCAGCAGACCCGGGACAGGGCATCTCTACGAGCAGTACTTC	CASRPGTGHLYEQYF
TRBJ1-1	.	.	TRBV5-4	TGTGCCAGCAGCCCCTGGGCAGGGTCGGCTTTCTTT	CASSPWAGSAFF